This T cell receptor beta chain was sequenced for a study of cytomegalovirus exposure and HLA in healthy donors. Across the whole study: In a previous analysis, around 120 million unique TCR beta sequences were found from 170 million or so T cells.

The PCR contained 60 Vbeta and 13 Jbeta primers. Here immunoSEQ multiplex PCR was the method, and the copy in TCRdb shows in-frame clones only, minus some. The sample contains around 120,000 clones, 70% to 80% of which appear only once. This clone showed up just once. Its specificity is unknown. Germline V gene lookup returns CDR1 KGHSH and CDR2 LQKENI. This CDR3 contains 14 residues. Trimming took 3 bases from V and 3 from J; bases not matched to a gene: 5. Findings and caveats of the study: A previous analysis found most TCR beta V segments productive roughly 90% or roughly 30% of the time.

The sequencing sample was made of PBMCs. The V and J genes are TRBV18 and TRBJ2-7; 7 bases are a match to TRBD1. This clonotype was obtained from a man aged 25 to 40 in good health and CMV-seronegative. CDR3 region: CASSPTGTFYEQYF. The CDR3 bases are TGTGCCAGCTCACCGACAGGGACCTTCTACGAGCAGTACTTC.